This entry lists 19 T cell receptor beta chains sequenced from one sample in a study of T cell responses to AZD1222 COVID-19 vaccine. Sequencing was performed with immunoSEQ multiplex PCR; in TCRdb, only in-frame clones are kept and a portion is missing. The top ten clones hold roughly 1.6% of a sample with 100,000 to 150,000 clones, about 89% of them seen once. The sample in question was peripheral blood, obtained on day 0 of AZD1222 vaccination. These receptors were taken from an adult in good health.

The J gene is TRBJ2-3, the V gene TRBV18; perhaps D is TRBD1 or TRBD2 (6 bases each). V was trimmed by 4 bases and J by 3 bases, leaving 17 bases between them. The CDR3 is made up of 16 amino acids. Germline values: CDR1 KGHSH, CDR2 LQKENI. This chain's CDR3 is CASSLKGGQGTDTQYF. DNA for the CDR3: TGTGCCAGCTCACTCAAGGGGGGCCAGGGGACAGATACGCAGTATTTT.

This clone was counted a single time. The chain employs TRBV6-2 or TRBV6-3 and TRBJ2-7; 7 bases agree with TRBD2. The CDR3 spans 15 residues. Germline lookup yields CDR1 MNHEY and CDR2 SVGEGT. V was clipped by 2 bases and J by 4 bases; unmatched bases: 8. The CDR3 sequence is CASSYARREWYEQYF. The CDR3 region has the DNA TGTGCCAGCAGTTACGCCCGGCGGGAGTGGTACGAGCAGTACTTC.

This chain joins TRBV18 and TRBJ2-1; 14 nucleotides align to TRBD2. Germline V lookup: CDR1 KGHSH, CDR2 LQKENI. The CDR3 sequence is 15 residues long. V shed 2 bases, J shed 8 bases, and the junction held 2 bases outside the gene matches. The CDR3, as DNA: TGTGCCAGCTCACCAGGGACTAGCGGGAGCTATGAGCAGTTCTTC. This translates into CASSPGTSGSYEQFF.

The chain uses TRBV4-1 and TRBJ1-2, with D possibly matching TRBD1 (6 bases). The length of the CDR3 is 16 residues. Deletions cut 4 bases from V and 2 bases from J, with 17 bases between. Germline CDR1 reads MGHRA; CDR2 reads YSYEKL. The CDR3 loop reads CASSLRRGGENYGYTF. In DNA form, the CDR3 reads TGCGCCAGCAGCCTCAGAAGGGGGGGAGAAAACTATGGCTACACCTTC.

V and J are TRBV5-1 and TRBJ1-3; perhaps TRBD1 as D (5 bases). The ends were cut back, 4 bases at V and 2 bases at J, with 13 bases in the middle. The CDR3 has 15 amino acids. CDR1 and CDR2 from the germline V gene are SGHRS and YFSETQ. This chain's CDR3 is CASSLRSGTGNTIYF. CDR3 coding DNA: TGCGCCAGCAGCCTGCGGTCAGGGACTGGAAACACCATATATTTT.

This clone was found once. The rearrangement joins TRBV19 to TRBJ1-1, with no clear D. V was pared by 3 bases and J by 4 bases, with 9 bases between. The CDR3 is made up of 13 amino acids. Germline CDR1 LNHDA, CDR2 SQIVND (reference sequence). The DNA of the CDR3 is TGTGCCAGTAGTATGAGGGTGAGCACTGAAGCTTTCTTT. Translation: CASSMRVSTEAFF.

The V call is TRBV5-1, the J call TRBJ2-1, with D perhaps given as TRBD1 or TRBD2 (8 bases each). Trimming stripped 5 bases from V and 2 bases from J, with 20 bases between. Per the germline V gene, CDR1 is SGHRS and CDR2 is YFSETQ. The CDR3 sequence is 17 residues long. For the CDR3, the DNA is TGCGCCAGCAGTAGTGGAATAGCGGGACAGGCCTACAATGAGCAGTTCTTC. Translating gives CASSSGIAGQAYNEQFF.

The chain has TRBV19 and TRBJ1-2; 7 bases map to TRBD1. This CDR3 spans 18 amino acids. J was trimmed by 2 bases and V by 4 bases; bases with no gene match: 16. Germline CDR1 and CDR2: LNHDA and SQIVND (reference sequence). CDR3 in amino acids: CASSSRGPGQPINYGYTF. As DNA, the CDR3 is TGTGCCAGTAGTAGTCGGGGTCCGGGACAGCCTATAAACTATGGCTACACCTTC.

The V call is TRBV5-1, the J call TRBJ2-7, with a possible D match to TRBD1 (5 bases). The CDR3 extends over 16 amino acids. The germline V gene encodes CDR1 SGHRS and CDR2 YFSETQ. The V and J ends lost 3 bases and 6 bases respectively, with 22 bases between them. The CDR3 sequence is CASSSPEREGASEQYF. The DNA for the CDR3 is TGCGCCAGCAGCTCACCGGAAAGGGAAGGGGCCTCCGAGCAGTACTTC.

V and J are TRBV6-5 and TRBJ1-2; 9 bases match TRBD1. V lost 4 bases to trimming and J lost 7 bases; unmatched junction nucleotides: 4. CDR3 length: 13 residues. Germline V CDR1 and CDR2: MNHEY, SVGAGI. CDR3 loop: CASSLGTGFGYTF. CDR3 bases: TGTGCCAGCAGTTTAGGGACAGGGTTTGGCTACACCTTC.

J is TRBJ1-3 and V is TRBV7-9; 7 positions match TRBD1. The CDR3 sequence is 17 residues long. V was clipped by 4 bases and J by 7 bases; unmatched bases: 16. Germline CDR1 SEHNR, CDR2 FQNEAQ (reference sequence). This CDR3 reads CASSSPRQGGLGNTIYF. The CDR3 DNA reads TGTGCCAGCAGCTCGCCTAGGCAGGGGGGCCTTGGGAACACCATATATTTT.

This rearrangement joins TRBV6-5 to TRBJ1-5; D is perhaps TRBD1 (5 bases). Germline V lookup: CDR1 MNHEY, CDR2 SVGAGI. The CDR3 length is 14 residues. V shed 7 bases and J shed 5 bases, with 15 bases lying between them. The CDR3 sequence: CASTRVPHDQPQHF. In DNA, the CDR3 is TGTGCCAGCACCAGGGTCCCTCATGATCAGCCCCAGCATTTT.

The J gene is TRBJ2-4, the V gene TRBV19; 9 bases are shared with TRBD2. Germline V gene data show CDR1 as LNHDA and CDR2 as SQIVND (reference sequence). CDR3 length: 17 amino acids. Losses at the gene ends were 10 bases for V and 6 bases for J; bases not matched to a gene: 19. CDR3 amino acids: CATSLRASGNAGNIQYF. In DNA, the CDR3 is TGTGCCACATCCCTTCGGGCTAGCGGGAATGCCGGAAACATTCAGTACTTC.

The CDR3: CASSLSGGGGELFF. CDR3 coding DNA: TGTGCCAGCAGCTTGAGTGGAGGCGGCGGGGAGCTGTTTTTT. J is TRBJ2-2 and V is TRBV7-3, with D maybe TRBD2 (5 bases). With 3 bases removed from V and 7 bases from J, the gap between germline ends came to 12 bases. Germline V gene data show CDR1 as SGHTA and CDR2 as FQGTGA. The CDR3 has 14 residues.

The chain combines TRBV5-1 with TRBJ2-2, with D tentatively TRBD1 (6 bases). This CDR3 is 16 amino acids long. CDR1 is SGHRS, CDR2 YFSETQ, per germline. Trimming pared 2 bases from V and 7 bases from J, leaving 18 bases between. The CDR3 bases are TGCGCCAGCAGCTTCGACAGGCCAATGGGTGTCGGGGAGCTGTTTTTT. This translates into CASSFDRPMGVGELFF.

The V and J genes are TRBV19 and TRBJ1-1; D is undetermined. Germline CDR1 and CDR2: LNHDA and SQIVND (reference sequence). The CDR3 is made up of 13 amino acids. V gave up 3 bases and J gave up 0 bases, with 5 bases separating them. The CDR3 sequence is CASSMGLNTEAFF. The CDR3 DNA reads as TGTGCCAGTAGTATGGGTTTGAACACTGAAGCTTTCTTT.

The chain joins TRBV5-8 to TRBJ2-1, with 9 bases lining up with TRBD2. Trimming cost V 0 bases and J 9 bases; bases outside gene matches: 10. This CDR3 contains 16 residues. Germline lookup yields CDR1 SGHTS and CDR2 YDEGEE. The chain's CDR3 is CASSLGVAGDYGEQFF. Written as DNA, the CDR3 is TGTGCCAGCAGCTTGGGTGTAGCGGGAGATTATGGTGAGCAGTTCTTC.

The chain recombines TRBV7-8 with TRBJ1-2, with D possibly matching TRBD1 (6 bases). The ends were cut back, 5 bases at V and 8 bases at J, with 18 bases in the middle. Germline CDR1 is SGHVS and CDR2 is FQNEAQ. The CDR3 is made up of 14 amino acids. This CDR3 reads CASSPRDNKAGYTF. The CDR3 DNA is TGTGCCAGCAGCCCCCGGGACAATAAAGCCGGCTACACCTTC.

This rearrangement joins TRBV12-5 to TRBJ1-3; D remains unclear. The CDR3 covers 16 residues. Per the germline V gene, CDR1 is LGHNT and CDR2 is FRNRAP. The V and J ends lost 2 bases and 0 bases respectively, with 11 bases between them. The CDR3 sequence is CASGLTASPSGNTIYF. The DNA for the CDR3 is TGTGCTAGTGGTTTGACGGCTTCCCCCTCTGGAAACACCATATATTTT.